This TCR beta chain was identified during a study of Graves' ophthalmopathy and Graves' hyperthyroidism. Study details: Ahead of any treatment, peripheral blood was obtained at the initial diagnosis.

The TCR beta CDR3 regions underwent amplification from RNA transcripts. A first-round RT-PCR used HTBI primers, followed by a second-round multiplex PCR. A single record per CDR3 protein comes from TCRdb applying MiXCR to the multiplex PCR reads. The sample yields hundreds of thousands of distinct CDR3 sequences, about 21% seen once. The authors defined stable hyperthyroidism as no ophthalmopathy within 18 months of follow-up. General study results and limits: A 13-signature model separated ophthalmopathy from stable hyperthyroidism, reaching roughly 85% sensitivity and 75% to 83% specificity cross-validated. Thyroid clonotypes that were expanded above 0.001 frequency mostly also appeared in blood.

The CDR3 is made up of 14 amino acids. Germline V gives CDR1 SNHLY, CDR2 FYNNEI. This clonotype was found many times. Its antigen is as yet unknown. A junction boundary mismatches the germline segment, possibly from a read error. The TCR comes from a woman aged 18-29 years with stable Graves' hyperthyroidism. Input material: peripheral blood. The rearrangement joins TRBV2 to TRBJ1-5; unclear D gene. The CDR3 spells CASSEEGSNQPQHF. CDR3 in DNA: TGTGCCAGCAGCGAAGAGGGTAGCAATCAGCCCCAGCATTTT.